The next 18 T cell receptor beta chains were all read from a single sample in a study of naive and memory T cell subsets. The beta constant-region primer was an equimolar mix of two oligonucleotides covering TRBC1 and TRBC2. Ligated cDNA was amplified by four rounds of PCR with nested alpha and beta constant-region primers and SP2. Using its own MiXCR run on the UMI-ligation and nested PCR reads, TCRdb lists one record per CDR3 protein. The sample consists of approximately 140,000 distinct CDR3 sequences, roughly 23% of them appearing once. Their antigens are not known. Overall study findings and caveats: Especially in CD8 cells, naive repertoires contained a few larger clonotypes, possibly CD45RA-re-expressing memory cells.

The source material was naive CD4+ T cells from blood. The source is a human donor in good health.

This clonotype was picked up many times. The chain links TRBV24-1 to TRBJ2-7, with 7 bases aligning to TRBD1. The CDR3 consists of 11 residues. Per the germline V gene, CDR1 is KGHDR and CDR2 is SFDVKD. V was clipped by 10 bases and J by 4 bases; unmatched bases: 3. The CDR3 nucleotides read TGTGCCACGTCGGACAGGTACGAGCAGTACTTC. It specifies CATSDRYEQYF.

This clonotype appeared many times. The chain uses TRBV10-1 and TRBJ2-7; 15 bases align to TRBD2. Germline V gene sequence: CDR1 WNHNN, CDR2 SYGVQD (reference sequence). The CDR3 is made up of 17 amino acids. With V trimmed by 4 bases and J by 5 bases, 9 bases remained unmatched. CDR3 coding DNA: TGCGCCAGCAGTGTTCCGGGACTAGCGGGAGGCTTGGACGAGCAGTACTTC. Translated: CASSVPGLAGGLDEQYF.

This clonotype was detected a few times. The gene calls are TRBV7-6 and TRBJ1-5; tentatively, D is TRBD1 (5 bases). Deletions cut 5 bases from V and 11 bases from J, with 13 bases between. Germline loops: CDR1 SGHVS, CDR2 FNYEAQ. The CDR3 has 12 residues. CDR3 sequence (DNA): TGTGCCAGCAGCGGATGGGACCAGGCCCAGCATTTT. It codes for CASSGWDQAQHF.

The chain employs TRBV3-1 and TRBJ1-4; the D is unclear. CDR3 size: 15 residues. The germline CDR1 and CDR2 sequences are LGHDT and YNNKEL (reference sequence). Trimming left V 1 base short and J 2 bases short, with 8 bases between. The CDR3 DNA sequence: TGTGCCAGCAGCCAAGGCCCCAGGACTAATGAAAAACTGTTTTTT. It is translated as CASSQGPRTNEKLFF.

This clonotype was observed a handful of times. The chain uses TRBV7-9 and TRBJ2-3; TRBD1 matches 7 bases. The CDR3 extends over 14 amino acids. Germline-derived CDR1 and CDR2 are SEHNR and FQNEAQ (reference sequence). The V and J ends lost 4 bases and 3 bases, in that order; junction bases with no gene match: 4. CDR3 sequence (DNA): TGTGCCAGCAGCTCGGGACAGAAAACAGATACGCAGTATTTT. Translating it yields CASSSGQKTDTQYF.

This clonotype came up a few times. The V and J genes are TRBV5-5 and TRBJ1-1, with D unresolved. The germline CDR1 and CDR2 sequences are SGHKS and YYEKEE (reference sequence). V lost 5 bases and J lost 1, with 15 bases in between. The CDR3 loop spans 15 amino acids. CDR3 DNA sequence: TGTGCCAGCAGGTCCGCGCGGGATGCGAACACTGAAGCTTTCTTT. Protein: CASRSARDANTEAFF.

The table lists this clonotype with a few counts. This chain joins TRBV18 and TRBJ2-7; 10 nucleotides agree with TRBD2. Germline CDR1 reads KGHSH; CDR2 reads LQKENI. The V segment lost 7 bases and the J segment 6 bases; nucleotides outside the gene matches: 6. The CDR3 has 13 residues. CDR3 in amino acids: CASCASGSSEQYF. In DNA form, the CDR3 reads TGTGCCAGCTGCGCTAGCGGGAGCTCCGAGCAGTACTTC.

CDR3 in DNA: TGCAGCGCTTCGGGGCCCCCGAGGGGGAACACTGAAGCTTTCTTT. Amino acid sequence: CSASGPPRGNTEAFF. The V and J genes are TRBV29-1 and TRBJ1-1; TRBD1 is a possible D gene (5 bases). Trimming removed 7 bases from V and 1 base from J, with 19 bases in between. CDR1 is SQVTM and CDR2 is ANQGSEA in the germline V gene. The CDR3 has 15 amino acids.

A single count supports this clonotype. The V gene is TRBV29-1, the J gene TRBJ2-5; D is possibly TRBD2 (6 bases). CDR1 and CDR2 from the germline V gene are SQVTM and ANQGSEA. The CDR3 consists of 14 residues. V lost 3 bases, J lost 4 bases, and 15 bases lay in between. DNA for the CDR3: TGCAGCGTTGATTCGGGTGGGGGAGGAGAGACCCAGTACTTC. Translation: CSVDSGGGGETQYF.

Many counts were recorded for this clonotype. The chain uses TRBV20-1 and TRBJ2-1; the match to TRBD2 covers 9 bases. The length of the CDR3 is 15 residues. V lost 3 bases to trimming and J lost 4 bases; unmatched junction nucleotides: 7. Germline CDR1 reads DFQATT; CDR2 reads SNEGSKA (reference sequence). CDR3 in amino acids: CSASRREGRYNEQFF. The CDR3 nucleotides read TGCAGTGCTAGCCGGCGGGAGGGAAGATACAATGAGCAGTTCTTC.

V is TRBV5-1 and J is TRBJ1-2; D is uncertain. The V end lost 0 bases, the J end lost 6 bases, and 12 bases lay between the germline ends. The CDR3 is made up of 14 amino acids. The germline V gene encodes CDR1 SGHRS and CDR2 YFSETQ. The CDR3 here is CASSLGTGNNGYTF. CDR3 in DNA: TGCGCCAGCAGCTTGGGGACCGGGAATAATGGCTACACCTTC.

The rearrangement uses TRBV7-9 and TRBJ1-1; D is ambiguous. Between the trimmed V and J ends, which lost 5 bases and 4 bases, there was a span of 17 bases. CDR1 is SEHNR, CDR2 FQNEAQ, per germline (reference sequence). This CDR3 comprises 15 residues. The CDR3: CASSQAGRVFTEAFF. The CDR3 coding sequence is TGTGCCAGCAGCCAAGCAGGACGAGTGTTCACTGAAGCTTTCTTT.

The sample holds many counts of this clonotype. The chain couples TRBV25-1 to TRBJ2-1; TRBD2 matches at 13 bases. Trimming cost V 5 bases and J 0 bases; bases outside gene matches: 13. CDR1 and CDR2 (germline): MGHDK, SYGVNS. CDR3 length equals 20 residues. As DNA, the CDR3 is TGTGCCAGCAGTTCCCTAGGACTAGCGGGAGACCGGAGCTCCTACAATGAGCAGTTCTTC. This encodes CASSSLGLAGDRSSYNEQFF.

In DNA, the CDR3 is TGCGCCAGCAGCATACGGACAGGGCCCTACGAGCAGTACTTC. Translated, it gives CASSIRTGPYEQYF. The chain employs TRBV4-3 and TRBJ2-7; TRBD1 agrees at 8 bases. Losses at the gene ends were 5 bases for V and 2 bases for J; bases not matched to a gene: 5. CDR1 and CDR2 from the germline V gene are LGHNA and YSLEER. The CDR3 has 14 amino acids.

The chain joins TRBV27 to TRBJ1-6, with D tentatively TRBD1 (6 bases). The CDR3 is 15 amino acids. Trimming removed 6 bases at V and 6 bases at J, with 15 bases between. Per germline, CDR1 MNHEY and CDR2 SMNVEV (reference sequence). The chain's CDR3 is CASSQRQGTNSPLHF. In nucleotides, the CDR3 is TGTGCCAGCAGCCAGCGTCAGGGGACTAATTCACCCCTCCACTTT.

This sequence joins TRBV7-3 and TRBJ2-6; perhaps TRBD2 as D (6 bases). CDR3 length: 18 residues. Per germline, CDR1 SGHTA and CDR2 FQGTGA. Trimming left V 0 bases short and J 0 bases short, with 12 bases between. The CDR3 DNA is TGTGCCAGCAGCTTAACCCCGGGACTGAACTCTGGGGCCAACGTCCTGACTTTC. Its protein is CASSLTPGLNSGANVLTF. Drawing the rest from reference TRBV7-3 and TRBJ2-6, the complete variable domain is GAGVSQTPSNKVTEKGKYVELRCDPISGHTALYWYRQSLGQGPEFLIYFQGTGAADDSGLPNDRFFAVRPEGSVSTLKIQRTERGDSAVYLCASSLTPGLNSGANVLTFGAGSRLTVL.

The genes are TRBV6-2 or TRBV6-3 and TRBJ1-5; no reliable D call. Germline CDR1 MNHEY, CDR2 SVGEGT. This CDR3 region has 14 residues. V was clipped by 0 bases and J by 7 bases, with 10 bases between them. The CDR3 loop reads CASSYSSARQPQHF. DNA for the CDR3: TGTGCCAGCAGTTACTCATCGGCCCGGCAGCCCCAGCATTTT.

This clonotype was found many times. The rearrangement joins TRBV20-1 to TRBJ2-7; maybe TRBD2 (8 bases). Per the germline V gene, CDR1 is DFQATT and CDR2 is SNEGSKA (reference sequence). The CDR3 runs to 19 residues. Trimming removed 5 bases at V and 0 bases at J, with 29 bases between. The chain's CDR3 is CSAPRGSGGAGVFSYEQYF. DNA for the CDR3: TGCAGTGCTCCCAGGGGGTCGGGTGGAGCGGGGGTATTCTCCTACGAGCAGTACTTC.